The rows below give T cell receptor beta chains drawn from one sample of a study of cytomegalovirus exposure and HLA in healthy donors. Profiling relied on immunoSEQ multiplex PCR, and the TCRdb table lists in-frame clones only, not all of them. Of 100,000 to 150,000 clones listed, roughly 80% are singletons. Sequencing used PBMCs. The receptor source for this set is a woman in her forties in good health and CMV-seronegative. Both conserved end residues are part of each CDR3. The order of the fields is clone size, J gene, V gene, D gene, CDR3 DNA, CDR3 protein. D genes are given only for firm matches. Size tells how often a clone was seen (once, few, many) or the class of an expanded clone, and some rows leave it out.

>once|TRBJ2-7|TRBV6-5|-
TGTGCCAGCAGTGTTCAGGGCGACGAGCAGTACTTC
CASSVQGDEQYF
>-|TRBJ1-6|TRBV5-6|TRBD1
TGTGCCAGCAGCTTGGGATCATTGGACAGGGGAGGTTCACCCCTCCACTTT
CASSLGSLDRGGSPLHF
>-|TRBJ2-7|TRBV19|-
TGTGCCAGTAGAAGCGGCAACTCCTACGAGCAGTACTTC
CASRSGNSYEQYF
>-|TRBJ1-6|TRBV7-8|TRBD1
TGTGCCAGCAGCCCGGAGACAGGGTCGGGGTCACCCCTCCACTTT
CASSPETGSGSPLHF
>-|TRBJ2-4|TRBV19|TRBD1
TGTGCCAGTAGACCGGGACAGGGCTTCGTCAAAAACATTCAGTACTTC
CASRPGQGFVKNIQYF
>-|TRBJ2-1|TRBV19|-
TGTGCCAGTAGTACGGGAGAGTGGGAGCAGTTCTTC
CASSTGEWEQFF
>-|TRBJ1-2|TRBV7-2|-
TGTGCCAGCAGCTTAGACACCGGGAGCGCAGGCTCAAGGGGCTACACCTTC
CASSLDTGSAGSRGYTF
>-|TRBJ1-4|TRBV5-1|-
TGCGCCAGCAGCTTGGAGGGGGGGGATGAAAAACTGTTTTTT
CASSLEGGDEKLFF
>-|TRBJ2-7|TRBV7-2|TRBD2
TGTGCCAGCAGCTTAGCGTCCGCGGGAGTGACCTACGAGCAGTACTTC
CASSLASAGVTYEQYF
>-|TRBJ1-2|TRBV27|-
TGTGCCAGCAGTCAGCAGGGGAACTATGGCTACACCTTC
CASSQQGNYGYTF
>-|TRBJ2-5|TRBV2|-
TGTGCCACCCTGACTCGGCAAGAGACCCAGTACTTC
CATLTRQETQYF
>-|TRBJ2-7|TRBV27|TRBD2
TGTGCCAGCAGTCCATGGCGGGGGGCAGGCGCCTACGAGCAGTACTTC
CASSPWRGAGAYEQYF
>-|TRBJ2-1|TRBV5-1|-
TGCGCCAGCAGCTTGGTAGGGGCAACAGGGTACAATGAGCAGTTCTTC
CASSLVGATGYNEQFF
>-|TRBJ2-7|TRBV10-3|TRBD2
TGTGCCATCAGTGAGAGTACCTGGGAGGGCGTATCAAACGAGCAGTACTTC
CAISESTWEGVSNEQYF
>few|TRBJ1-4|TRBV2|TRBD1
TGTGCCAGCAGGGAGACAGGGGATAATGAAAAACTGTTTTTT
CASRETGDNEKLFF
>-|TRBJ1-2|TRBV5-8|TRBD1
TGTGCCAGCAGCCCCCGGGACAGGGGGCAATATGGCTACACCTTC
CASSPRDRGQYGYTF
>-|TRBJ1-3|TRBV6-1|-
TGTGCCAGCAGTGGACAGCCTAACTCTGGAAACACCATATATTTT
CASSGQPNSGNTIYF
>-|TRBJ2-5|TRBV7-7|-
TGTGCTAGCAGCGGTCGGTCCGCACCAGAGACCCAGTACTTC
CASSGRSAPETQYF
>-|TRBJ1-6|TRBV4-3|-
TGCGCCAGCAGCCAAGATTCGGCAGGGGAGGGTCCACCCCTCCACTTT
CASSQDSAGEGPPLHF
>-|TRBJ2-3|TRBV7-9|-
TGTGCCAGCAGCTTTGCCTTACTGGACAGCCGCACAGATACGCAGTATTTT
CASSFALLDSRTDTQYF
>-|TRBJ1-2|TRBV27|-
TGTGCCAGCAGTTCCCAAGGGGTTGGCTACACCTTC
CASSSQGVGYTF
>-|TRBJ2-7|TRBV20-1|-
TGCAGTGCTCAGACAGGCTACGAGCAGTACTTC
CSAQTGYEQYF
>-|TRBJ1-3|TRBV5-6|TRBD1
TGTGCCAGCAGCTTCAATCTGGGACAGGCTGGAAACACCATATATTTT
CASSFNLGQAGNTIYF
>-|TRBJ2-3|TRBV5-4|TRBD1
TGTGCCAGCAGCGGGGGACAGGGAGGAAGAGCAGATACGCAGTATTTT
CASSGGQGGRADTQYF
>-|TRBJ1-1|TRBV21-1|-
TGTGCCAGCAGCAAAGAGCAGGGTGGGACTGAAGCTTTCTTT
CASSKEQGGTEAFF
>once|TRBJ2-7|TRBV7-2|-
TGTGCCAGCAGCTTAACCGGGGGAGCCCTCTCCTACGAGCAGTACTTC
CASSLTGGALSYEQYF
>-|TRBJ1-1|TRBV5-1|-
TGCGCCAGCAGCCAGACAGCCTTGAACACTGAAGCTTTCTTT
CASSQTALNTEAFF
>-|TRBJ1-1|TRBV7-8|TRBD1
TGTGCCAGCAGCTTAGGGACAGGGGGCCAGAACACTGAAGCTTTCTTT
CASSLGTGGQNTEAFF
>once|TRBJ2-7|TRBV6-1|TRBD1
TGTGCCAGCAGTGCGTGGGGACAGGGGAATAACGAGCAGTACTTC
CASSAWGQGNNEQYF
>-|TRBJ2-3|TRBV7-8|TRBD1
TGTGCCAGCAGCGTTATTGGGACAGGGGAAAACACAGATACGCAGTATTTT
CASSVIGTGENTDTQYF
>-|TRBJ2-2|TRBV10-2|-
TGCGCCAGCGGGGGAGTAGGGGGGCTGTTTTTT
CASGGVGGLFF
>once|TRBJ2-2|TRBV7-2|-
TGTGCCAGCAGCTTAGCGGCCCCCGGGGAGCTGTTTTTT
CASSLAAPGELFF
>-|TRBJ1-1|TRBV6-1|TRBD1
TGTGCCAGCAGAAGGGGACAGGGCAAAGCTGAAGCTTTCTTT
CASRRGQGKAEAFF
>once|TRBJ1-1|TRBV7-9|-
TGTGCCAGCAGCTTTACAGGGTTGAACACTGAAGCTTTCTTT
CASSFTGLNTEAFF
>-|TRBJ2-3|TRBV19|TRBD1
TGTGCCAGTAGTATCGGACAGGGGGCAGATACGCAGTATTTT
CASSIGQGADTQYF
>-|TRBJ2-2|TRBV5-8|-
TGTGCCAGCAGCTCCGGGACATCTTTCACCGGGGAGCTGTTTTTT
CASSSGTSFTGELFF
>-|TRBJ1-5|TRBV27|-
TGTGCCAGCAGACAGGTAGGGAACTATCAGCCCCAGCATTTT
CASRQVGNYQPQHF
>few|TRBJ1-2|TRBV6-5|TRBD1
TGTGCCAGCAGTTACAGGGGGACAGGGGGGAGCTACACCTTC
CASSYRGTGGSYTF
>-|TRBJ2-2|TRBV7-9|-
TGTGCCAGCAGCCCCTCCCTTCTAGGGAGCACCGGGGAGCTGTTTTTT
CASSPSLLGSTGELFF
>-|TRBJ2-1|TRBV10-3|-
TGTGCCATCAGTGAGTCGAGGACTACCAATGAGCAGTTCTTC
CAISESRTTNEQFF
>-|TRBJ1-6|TRBV2|TRBD1
TGTGCCAGCAGGGCCGGGACAGTCAAAAATTCACCCCTCCACTTT
CASRAGTVKNSPLHF
>-|TRBJ2-7|TRBV7-8|TRBD1
TGTGCCAGCAGCTACTCAGACAGGGGATCCTACGAGCAGTACTTC
CASSYSDRGSYEQYF
>-|TRBJ2-2|TRBV7-9|-
TGTGCCTCCCAAGCCGGGACACAGAACACCGGGGAGCTGTTTTTT
CASQAGTQNTGELFF
>-|TRBJ2-7|TRBV19|TRBD1
TGTGCCACTACCACGAGACAGGGGGAACCCTACGAGCAGTACTTC
CATTTRQGEPYEQYF